This T cell receptor beta chain was documented in a study of T cells in Graves' hyperthyroidism and ophthalmopathy. The CDR3 extends over 13 amino acids. Per germline, CDR1 ENHRY and CDR2 SYGVKD. V dropped 2 bases and J dropped 2 bases, with 6 bases sitting between them. Study-wide points: Most clonotypes expanded in the thyroid (above 0.001) were also present in blood.

Uncontrolled infection, other autoimmune disease, pregnancy or lactation disqualified patients from enrolment. This clonotype has a count of ten or more. As yet, its antigen is unknown. TCR beta CDR3 regions were amplified from RNA. Initially, a first-round RT-PCR of the TCR CDR3 employed the HTBI primer set. MiXCR, run by TCRdb on the multiplex PCR reads, gives a single entry per CDR3 protein. Of some 460,000 distinct CDR3 sequences listed, more than 15% were seen once; the top ten hold roughly 7.4%. Specimen: blood. The gene calls are TRBV10-3 and TRBJ1-1; D unresolved. The TCR was taken from a woman aged 18-29 years with Graves' hyperthyroidism. The CDR3 DNA is TGTGCCATCAGTGAGAGCCGTAACACTGAAGCTTTCTTT. Protein: CAISESRNTEAFF.